A selection of T cell receptor beta chains follows, all from one sample in a study of T cells in tumors after PD-1 blockade. TCRdb keeps only in-frame clones here, not all; method: immunoSEQ multiplex PCR. The table records approximately 59,000 clones, around three quarters of them present only once. Material: PBMCs, obtained before anti-PD-1 treatment. The receptors originated from a human donor with basal cell carcinoma. CDR3s include the opening cysteine and the closing phenylalanine or tryptophan. The D gene is left open where the match is weak. The size of a clone is reported for some rows only, either as once, few or many, or as a class for expanded clones.

TRBD1	TRBJ1-5	.	TRBV6-1	TGTGCCAGCAGCGAAGACAGGGGGAGGGATCAGCCCCAGCATTTT	CASSEDRGRDQPQHF
.	TRBJ1-4	.	TRBV5-6	TGTGCCAGCAGCTTGGCCGGGGTGACTAATGAAAAACTGTTTTTT	CASSLAGVTNEKLFF
TRBD1	TRBJ2-7	once	TRBV5-6	TGTGCCAGCAGCTTGGCCGGGACAGCCTACGAGCAGTACTTC	CASSLAGTAYEQYF
TRBD2	TRBJ2-1	.	TRBV12-5	TGTGCTAGTGGCCTAGCGGGGGCGAGCTACAATGAGCAGTTCTTC	CASGLAGASYNEQFF
.	TRBJ1-1	.	TRBV29-1	TGCAGCGTTACAGGGATCATGAACACTGAAGCTTTCTTT	CSVTGIMNTEAFF
.	TRBJ2-7	.	TRBV11-3	TGTGCCAGCAGCTTCACCGGGACCCAGGGAACCTACTACGAGCAGTACTTC	CASSFTGTQGTYYEQYF
TRBD1	TRBJ2-4	once	TRBV19	TGTGCCAGTAGTATGACAGGGGGCAGGGACATTCAGTACTTC	CASSMTGGRDIQYF
.	TRBJ2-7	.	TRBV1	TGCACCAGCAGCCAAGCTTGCCTGGGAGTCCTCTCCTACGAGCAGTACTTC	CTSSQACLGVLSYEQYF
.	TRBJ2-4	.	TRBV2	TGTGCGAGCAAAATCCCAGGGAGAAACATTCAGTACTTC	CASKIPGRNIQYF
TRBD2	TRBJ2-6	.	TRBV27	TGTGCCAGCAGGAGAATGGGAGGGGCTGGGGCCAACGTCCTGACTTTC	CASRRMGGAGANVLTF
.	TRBJ2-5	.	TRBV5-8	TGTGCCAGCAGCCCCCAGCAAGAGACCCAGTACTTC	CASSPQQETQYF
TRBD2	TRBJ2-7	once	TRBV27	TGTGCCAGCAGACTTCGTTTGGGGGGGAACTCCTACGAGCAGTACTTC	CASRLRLGGNSYEQYF
.	TRBJ2-7	.	TRBV29-1	TGCAGCGGCAGCATGGGGTACGAGCAGTACTTC	CSGSMGYEQYF
.	TRBJ2-3	once	TRBV19	TGTGCCAGTACCAATTTGGGCACAGATACGCAGTATTTT	CASTNLGTDTQYF
TRBD2	TRBJ2-3	once	TRBV19	TGTGCCAGTAGCTCTAGTAGCGGGGTGAACACAGATACGCAGTATTTT	CASSSSSGVNTDTQYF
.	TRBJ1-3	.	TRBV3-1/TRBV3-2	TGTGCCAGCAGCCCGAAACCCTCTGGAAACACCATATATTTT	CASSPKPSGNTIYF
.	TRBJ1-2	.	TRBV13	TGTGCCAGCAGGTGGTTGACAGGACCCAACTATGGCTACACCTTC	CASRWLTGPNYGYTF
.	TRBJ2-7	once	TRBV6-5	TGTGCCAGCATAAGCCCAGGTAGCTCCTACGAGCAGTACTTC	CASISPGSSYEQYF
TRBD1	TRBJ2-1	.	TRBV29-1	TGCAGCGTGCACCGGGGACAGGGGTTGAGTTCAAATGAGCAGTTCTTC	CSVHRGQGLSSNEQFF
.	TRBJ2-5	once	TRBV6-1	TGTGCCAGCAGTGAAGTTAAGGAGACCCAGTACTTC	CASSEVKETQYF
.	TRBJ2-2	.	TRBV5-1	TGCGCCAGCAGACGCGGGACAACTACGAACACCGGGGAGCTGTTTTTT	CASRRGTTTNTGELFF
TRBD1	TRBJ1-5	.	TRBV30	TGTGCCTGGAGTCAGGGGGGGGGCAATCAGCCCCAGCATTTT	CAWSQGGGNQPQHF
.	TRBJ2-3	.	TRBV5-4	TGTGCCAGCAGCTCAACCGGTGGAGATACGCAGTATTTT	CASSSTGGDTQYF
.	TRBJ1-3	.	TRBV5-6	TGTGCCAGCAGCTGGCAGATCTCTGGAAACACCATATATTTT	CASSWQISGNTIYF
.	TRBJ1-1	once	TRBV5-5	TGTGCCAGCAGCTTGGAAACTCTGAACACTGAAGCTTTCTTT	CASSLETLNTEAFF
TRBD2	TRBJ2-7	.	TRBV2	TGTGCCAGCAGTGAACCCGGGACTAGCAACCACGAGCAGTACTTC	CASSEPGTSNHEQYF
.	TRBJ1-2	.	TRBV11-3	TGTGCCAGCAGCTTCCAGTACTATGGCTACACCTTC	CASSFQYYGYTF
.	TRBJ2-7	.	TRBV5-1	TGCGCCAGCAGCTCAATGCGGGACGGATCCTACGAGCAGTACTTC	CASSSMRDGSYEQYF
.	TRBJ2-7	few	TRBV27	TGTGCCAGCAGAAACCGGGACACATCCTACGAGCAGTACTTC	CASRNRDTSYEQYF
TRBD1	TRBJ1-1	.	TRBV10-3	TGTGCCATCAGTCTCGACAGGGGGAACACTGAAGCTTTCTTT	CAISLDRGNTEAFF
TRBD2	TRBJ2-3	.	TRBV18	TGTGCCAGCTCACCACGGAGCGGGGGGTCGTCTGGCACAGATACGCAGTATTTT	CASSPRSGGSSGTDTQYF
.	TRBJ1-1	.	TRBV30	TGTGCCTGGAGTCAGGACAGTGGGACTGAAGCTTTCTTT	CAWSQDSGTEAFF
TRBD2	TRBJ2-3	.	TRBV7-6	TGTGCCAGCAGCTTAGGTTCTAGCGGAGGGCAGTATTTT	CASSLGSSGGQYF
TRBD2	TRBJ2-7	.	TRBV4-1	TGCGCCAGCAGCCAAGGAGTTAGCGGGGACCCTACGAAGCAGTACTTC	CASSQGVSGDPTKQYF
TRBD1	TRBJ1-2	once	TRBV30	TGTGCCTGGAGTCAGACTAGACAGGGAACCTATGGCTACACCTTC	CAWSQTRQGTYGYTF
.	TRBJ1-1	once	TRBV29-1	TGCAGCGGAGAAATGGGACCTGAAGCTTTCTTT	CSGEMGPEAFF
TRBD1	TRBJ1-4	.	TRBV14	TGTGCCAGCAGCCGACAGGGGTCACTCGAAAAACTGTTTTTT	CASSRQGSLEKLFF
.	TRBJ1-6	.	TRBV6-1	TGTGCCAGCAGTGAACGCCAACCCGCCGGTAATTCACCCCTCCACTTT	CASSERQPAGNSPLHF
.	TRBJ1-5	few	TRBV2	TGTGCCAGCAGCCCCCCGGGCAGGGTCAATCAGCCCCAGCATTTT	CASSPPGRVNQPQHF
.	TRBJ1-4	.	TRBV15	TGTGCCACCAGCAGAGATAGAGGAGGAAGGGTCGTAGCCGCTAATGAAAAACTGTTTTTT	CATSRDRGGRVVAANEKLFF
TRBD2	TRBJ2-2	.	TRBV18	TGTGCCAGCTCATTACAGACTAGCGGGGGAGACACCGGGGAGCTGTTTTTT	CASSLQTSGGDTGELFF
.	TRBJ2-7	.	TRBV5-6	TGTGCCAGCAGCTTGGTGGCAGGGGCAAACTCCTACGAGCAGTACTTC	CASSLVAGANSYEQYF
TRBD1	TRBJ1-2	once	TRBV5-1	TGCGCCAGCAGCTTGGGACAGGGCAACTATGGCTACACCTTC	CASSLGQGNYGYTF
TRBD1	TRBJ2-3	few	TRBV5-1	TGCGCCAGCAGCTCAACAGGGGGTCGCACAGATACGCAGTATTTT	CASSSTGGRTDTQYF
.	TRBJ2-5	once	TRBV5-6	TGTGCCAGCAGCTTGAGGTATAGGGCTGGGGAGACCCAGTACTTC	CASSLRYRAGETQYF
TRBD1	TRBJ1-1	.	TRBV5-1	TGCGCCAGCAGTTTTACGACAGGGTTGGAGCGCACTGAAGCTTTCTTT	CASSFTTGLERTEAFF
.	TRBJ2-3	.	TRBV27	TGTGCCAGCAGTTTGGGGCTCAGCACAGATACGCAGTATTTT	CASSLGLSTDTQYF
.	TRBJ1-1	once	TRBV24-1	TGTGCCACCAGTGATCAATCTAAACGGAGGCGGATGAACACTGAAGCTTTCTTT	CATSDQSKRRRMNTEAFF